This T cell receptor beta chain was sequenced during a study of regulatory T cells in long-lasting Graves disease. Broader study findings: Newly diagnosed disease favored TRBV20-1 and TRBJ2-1 over persistent disease. Analysis covered peripheral blood alone, not thyroid tissue. Persistent patients had a count of shared public clonotypes (about 2,700) that exceeded that of new patients (approximately 1,000).

In the case of this clonotype: Its antigen is not identified.

Time point denoted: newly diagnosed GD, antithyroid drugs for less than 3 months. From PBMCs, RNA was extracted and then used to make the TCR library. Under American Thyroid Association guidelines, Graves' disease was diagnosed. Trimming shortened V by 5 bases and J by 6 bases, and 25 bases separated the two germline ends. Germline V lookup: CDR1 SGHAT, CDR2 FQNNGV. The CDR3 has 17 amino acids. According to the study, TCR beta libraries were built with iRepertoire HTBI primers and CDR3-region Arm-PCR. Each CDR3 protein is one row after TCRdb ran MiXCR on the multiplex PCR reads. The repertoire includes fewer than 350,000 distinct CDR3 sequences, 15% to 20% of them detected once, and roughly 40% sits in the top ten.

The sequencing used peripheral blood mononuclear cells (PBMCs), collected at new diagnosis, from a patient treated with antithyroid drugs. The receptor comes from a female donor with Graves disease. The chain combines TRBV11-2 with TRBJ2-5; TRBD2 might be the D (5 bases). The CDR3 sequence is CASSPNERRGSTKTQYF. The CDR3 nucleotides read TGTGCCAGCAGCCCCAATGAACGTCGAGGGAGTACGAAGACCCAGTACTTC.